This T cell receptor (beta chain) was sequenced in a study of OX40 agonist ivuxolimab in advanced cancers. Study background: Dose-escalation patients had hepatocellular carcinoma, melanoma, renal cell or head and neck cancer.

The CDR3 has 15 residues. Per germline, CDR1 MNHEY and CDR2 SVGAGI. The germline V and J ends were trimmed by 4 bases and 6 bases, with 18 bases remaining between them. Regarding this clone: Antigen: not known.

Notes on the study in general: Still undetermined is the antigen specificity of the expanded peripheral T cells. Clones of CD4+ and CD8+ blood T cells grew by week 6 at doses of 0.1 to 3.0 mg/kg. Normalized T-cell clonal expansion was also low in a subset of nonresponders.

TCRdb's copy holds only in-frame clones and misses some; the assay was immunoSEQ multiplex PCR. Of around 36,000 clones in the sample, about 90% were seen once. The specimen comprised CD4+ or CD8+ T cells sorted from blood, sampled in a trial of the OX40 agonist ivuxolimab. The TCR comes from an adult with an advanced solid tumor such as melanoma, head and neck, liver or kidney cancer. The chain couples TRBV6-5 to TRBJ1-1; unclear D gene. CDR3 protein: CASSLLKGLLPEAFF. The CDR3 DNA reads TGTGCCAGCAGTTTGCTGAAAGGCCTCCTTCCTGAAGCTTTCTTT.